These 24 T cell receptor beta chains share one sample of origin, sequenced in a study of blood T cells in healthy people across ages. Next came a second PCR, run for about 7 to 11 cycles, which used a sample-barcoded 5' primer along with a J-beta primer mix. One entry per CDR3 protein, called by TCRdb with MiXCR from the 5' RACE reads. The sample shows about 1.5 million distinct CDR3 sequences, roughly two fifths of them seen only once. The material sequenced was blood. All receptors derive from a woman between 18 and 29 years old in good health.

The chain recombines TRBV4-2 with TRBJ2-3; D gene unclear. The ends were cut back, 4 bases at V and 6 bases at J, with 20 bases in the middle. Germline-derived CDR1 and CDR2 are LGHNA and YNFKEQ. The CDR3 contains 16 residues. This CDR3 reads CASSLLPSDGEDTQYF. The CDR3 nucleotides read TGTGCCAGCAGCCTCCTACCTTCGGACGGTGAGGATACGCAGTATTTT.

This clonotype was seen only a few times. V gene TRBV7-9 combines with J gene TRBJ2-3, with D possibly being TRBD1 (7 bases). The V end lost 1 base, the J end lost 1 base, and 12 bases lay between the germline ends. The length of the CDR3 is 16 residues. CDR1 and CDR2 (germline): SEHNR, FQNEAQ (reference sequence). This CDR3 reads CASSLGGTAGTDTQYF. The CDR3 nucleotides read TGTGCCAGCAGCTTAGGCGGGACAGCAGGCACAGATACGCAGTATTTT.

CDR3 amino acids: CSARIRTAYTQYF. CDR3 bases: TGCAGTGCTAGAATTCGGACAGCTTATACGCAGTATTTT. The chain carries TRBV20-1 and TRBJ2-3; maybe TRBD1 (6 bases). Per germline, CDR1 DFQATT and CDR2 SNEGSKA (reference sequence). The ends were cut back, 2 bases at V and 7 bases at J, with 13 bases in the middle. The length of the CDR3 is 13 residues.

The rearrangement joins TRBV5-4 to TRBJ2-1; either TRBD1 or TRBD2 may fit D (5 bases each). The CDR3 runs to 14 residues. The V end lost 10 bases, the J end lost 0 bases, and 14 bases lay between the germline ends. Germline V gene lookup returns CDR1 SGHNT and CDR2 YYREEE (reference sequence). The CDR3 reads CAGGRESSYNEQFF. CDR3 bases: TGTGCCGGAGGCAGGGAGAGCTCCTACAATGAGCAGTTCTTC.

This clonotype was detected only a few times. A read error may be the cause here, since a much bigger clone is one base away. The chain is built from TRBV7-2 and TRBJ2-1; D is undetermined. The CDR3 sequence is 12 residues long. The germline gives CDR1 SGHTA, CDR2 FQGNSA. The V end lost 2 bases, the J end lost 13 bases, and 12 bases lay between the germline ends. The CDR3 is CASSLSQETQFF. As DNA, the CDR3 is TGTGCCAGCAGCTTATCCCAAGAGACCCAGTTCTTC.

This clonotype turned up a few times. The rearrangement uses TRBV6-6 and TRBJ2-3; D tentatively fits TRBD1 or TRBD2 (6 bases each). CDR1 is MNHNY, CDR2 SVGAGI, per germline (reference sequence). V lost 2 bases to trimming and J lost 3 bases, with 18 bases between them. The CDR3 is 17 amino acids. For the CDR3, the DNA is TGTGCCAGCAGTTACCCGAAGGGGGGATTGAGGACAGATACGCAGTATTTT. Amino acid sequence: CASSYPKGGLRTDTQYF.

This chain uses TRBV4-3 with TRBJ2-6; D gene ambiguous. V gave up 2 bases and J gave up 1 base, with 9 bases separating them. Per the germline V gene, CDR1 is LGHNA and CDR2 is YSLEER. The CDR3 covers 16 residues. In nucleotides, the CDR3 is TGCGCCAGCAGCCAACTCGTGGGGTCTGGGGCCAACGTCCTGACTTTC. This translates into CASSQLVGSGANVLTF.

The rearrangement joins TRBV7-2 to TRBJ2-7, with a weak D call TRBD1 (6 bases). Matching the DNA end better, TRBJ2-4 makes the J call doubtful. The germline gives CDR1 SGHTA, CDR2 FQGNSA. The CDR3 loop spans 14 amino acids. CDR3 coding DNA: TGTGCCAGCAGCCAACAGGGATATCAAAACATTCAGTACTTC. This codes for CASSQQGYQNIQYF.

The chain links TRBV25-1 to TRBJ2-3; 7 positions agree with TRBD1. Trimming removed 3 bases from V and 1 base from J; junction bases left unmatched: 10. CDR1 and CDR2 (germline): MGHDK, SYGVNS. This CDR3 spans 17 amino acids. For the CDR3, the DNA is TGTGCCAGCAGTGAGCAGCTGAACAGGGGCGGCACAGATACGCAGTATTTT. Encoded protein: CASSEQLNRGGTDTQYF.

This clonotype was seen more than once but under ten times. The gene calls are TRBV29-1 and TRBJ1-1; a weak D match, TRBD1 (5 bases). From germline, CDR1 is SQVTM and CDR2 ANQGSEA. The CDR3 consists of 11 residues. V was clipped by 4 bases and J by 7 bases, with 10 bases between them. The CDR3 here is CSVVGGIEAFF. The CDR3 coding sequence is TGCAGCGTTGTGGGGGGAATTGAAGCTTTCTTT.

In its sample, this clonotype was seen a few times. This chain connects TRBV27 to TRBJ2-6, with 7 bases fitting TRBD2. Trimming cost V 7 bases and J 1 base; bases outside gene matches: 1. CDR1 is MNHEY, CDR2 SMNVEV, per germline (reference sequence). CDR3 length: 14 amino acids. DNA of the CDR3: TGTGCCAGCACCGGGGGGTCTGGGGCCAACGTCCTGACTTTC. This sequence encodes CASTGGSGANVLTF.

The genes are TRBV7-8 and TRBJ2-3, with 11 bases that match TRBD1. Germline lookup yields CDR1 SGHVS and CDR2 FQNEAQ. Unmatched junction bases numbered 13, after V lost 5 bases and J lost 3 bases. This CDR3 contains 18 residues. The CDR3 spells CASSPGQGAHLRTDTQYF. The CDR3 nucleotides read TGTGCCAGCAGCCCCGGACAGGGGGCTCATCTCAGGACAGATACGCAGTATTTT. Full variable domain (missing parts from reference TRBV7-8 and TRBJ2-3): GAGVSQSPRYKVAKRGQDVALRCDPISGHVSLFWYQQALGQGPEFLTYFQNEAQLDKSGLPSDRFFAERPEGSVSTLKIQRTQQEDSAVYLCASSPGQGAHLRTDTQYFGPGTRLTVL.

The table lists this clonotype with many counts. The CDR3 reads CASGLVRSSGANQETQYF. CDR3 coding DNA: TGTGCTAGTGGTTTGGTAAGGTCGTCAGGGGCTAACCAAGAGACCCAGTACTTC. The rearrangement links TRBV12-5 to TRBJ2-5; D perhaps matches TRBD1 (6 bases). V was cut by 0 bases and J by 0 bases, with 17 bases left in between. There are 18 residues in the CDR3. CDR1 LGHNT and CDR2 FRNRAP come from the germline V gene. The full variable domain, with the rest looked up from reference TRBV12-5 and TRBJ2-5, is DARVTQTPRHKVTEMGQEVTMRCQPILGHNTVFWYRQTMMQGLELLAYFRNRAPLDDSGMPKDRFSAEMPDATLATLKIQPSEPRDSAVYFCASGLVRSSGANQETQYFGPGTRLLVL.

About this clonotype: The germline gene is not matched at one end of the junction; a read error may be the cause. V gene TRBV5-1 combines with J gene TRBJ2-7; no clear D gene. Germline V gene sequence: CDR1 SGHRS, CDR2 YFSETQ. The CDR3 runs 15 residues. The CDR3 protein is CASSLRPGRSCEQYF. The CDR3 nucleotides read TGCGCCAGCAGCTTGAGGCCCGGACGTTCCTGCGAGCAGTACTTC.

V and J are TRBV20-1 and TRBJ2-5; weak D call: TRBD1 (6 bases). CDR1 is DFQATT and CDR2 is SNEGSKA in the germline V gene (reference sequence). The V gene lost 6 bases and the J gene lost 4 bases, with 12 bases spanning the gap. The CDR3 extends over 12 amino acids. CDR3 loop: CSAVQGVETQYF. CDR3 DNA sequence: TGCAGTGCGGTACAGGGCGTAGAGACCCAGTACTTC.

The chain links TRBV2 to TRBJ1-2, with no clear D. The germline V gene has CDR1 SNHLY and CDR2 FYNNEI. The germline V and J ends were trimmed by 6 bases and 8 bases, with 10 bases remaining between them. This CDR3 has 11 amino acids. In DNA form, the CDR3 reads TGTGCCAGCAGGGAGTTACAAGGCTACACCTTC. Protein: CASRELQGYTF.

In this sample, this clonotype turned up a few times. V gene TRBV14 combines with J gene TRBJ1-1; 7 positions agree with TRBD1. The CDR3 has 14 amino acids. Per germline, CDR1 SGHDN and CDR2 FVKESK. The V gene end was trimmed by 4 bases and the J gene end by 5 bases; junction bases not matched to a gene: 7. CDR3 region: CASSPGGSGTEAFF. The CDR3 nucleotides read TGTGCCAGCAGCCCAGGGGGGTCGGGGACTGAAGCTTTCTTT.

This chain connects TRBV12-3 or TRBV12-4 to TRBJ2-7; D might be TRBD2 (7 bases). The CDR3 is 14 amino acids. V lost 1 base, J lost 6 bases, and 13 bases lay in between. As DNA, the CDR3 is TGTGCCAGCAGTTTAGGGGGGGGCCAGTGCGAGCAGTACTTC. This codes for CASSLGGGQCEQYF.

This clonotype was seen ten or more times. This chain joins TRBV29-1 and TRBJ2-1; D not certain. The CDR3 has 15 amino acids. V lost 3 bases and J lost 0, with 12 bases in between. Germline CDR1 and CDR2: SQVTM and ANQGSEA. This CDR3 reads CSVDGTTSSYNEQFF. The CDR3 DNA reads TGCAGCGTTGACGGTACGACGAGCTCCTACAATGAGCAGTTCTTC.

Written as DNA, the CDR3 is TGTGCCAGCAGTAAAACCGGGACTAGCGGGAGAGTTTTTGGGAATGAGCAGTTCTTC. Protein: CASSKTGTSGRVFGNEQFF. The chain has TRBV25-1 and TRBJ2-1; 14 bases align to TRBD2. V gave up 5 bases and J gave up 7 bases; unmatched junction bases: 16. This CDR3 comprises 19 residues. From germline, CDR1 is MGHDK and CDR2 SYGVNS.

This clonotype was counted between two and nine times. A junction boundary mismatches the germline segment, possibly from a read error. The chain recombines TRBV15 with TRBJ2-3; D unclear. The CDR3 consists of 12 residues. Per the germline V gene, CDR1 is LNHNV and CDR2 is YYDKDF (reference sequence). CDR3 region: CATSRDADTQYF. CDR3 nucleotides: TGTGCCACAAGCAGAGATGCAGATACGCAGTATTTT.

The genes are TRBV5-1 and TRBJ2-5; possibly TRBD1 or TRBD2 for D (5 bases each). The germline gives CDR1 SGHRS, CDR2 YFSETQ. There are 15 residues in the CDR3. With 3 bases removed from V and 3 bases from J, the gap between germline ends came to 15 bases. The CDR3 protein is CASSYQPGPEETQYF. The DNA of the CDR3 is TGCGCCAGCAGCTACCAGCCGGGACCTGAAGAGACCCAGTACTTC.

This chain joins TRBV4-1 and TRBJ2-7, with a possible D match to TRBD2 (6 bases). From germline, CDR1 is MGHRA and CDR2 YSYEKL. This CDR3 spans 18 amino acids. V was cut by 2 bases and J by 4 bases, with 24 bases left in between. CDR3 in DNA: TGCGCCAGCAGCCAACCTAGCGTGGGCCGGGAACGAAGGTACGAGCAGTACTTC. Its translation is CASSQPSVGRERRYEQYF.

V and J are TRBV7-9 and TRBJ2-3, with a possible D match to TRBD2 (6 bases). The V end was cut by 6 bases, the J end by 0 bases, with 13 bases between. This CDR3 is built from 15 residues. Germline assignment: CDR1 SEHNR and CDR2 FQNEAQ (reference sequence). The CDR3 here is CASRRAGSSTDTQYF. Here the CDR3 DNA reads TGTGCCAGCAGGAGAGCGGGCTCTAGCACAGATACGCAGTATTTT.